The 29 T cell receptor beta chains below come from one sample, sequenced in a study of blood T cell repertoires in COVID-19 (dated by TCRdb to the early 2020s). The library was prepared using the immunoSEQ multiplex PCR assay. Imported from immuneACCESS, the table was reduced by TCRdb to in-frame sequences with V and J called. These copies leave out some clones; in studies compared against another copy, an unresolved V gene accounts for under half, and the cause of the remainder is not known. The sample table holds about 170,000 clones, of which 83% were seen once. The ten largest account for approximately 2% of the sample. The source material was peripheral blood. These TCRs come from a woman older than 75 with acute or convalescent COVID-19.

V and J are TRBV5-1 and TRBJ2-4; 8 bases agree with TRBD1. Germline V gene lookup returns CDR1 SGHRS and CDR2 YFSETQ. J gave up 8 bases and V 1 base, and 5 bases lay outside the gene matches. The CDR3 is made up of 14 amino acids. The chain's CDR3 is CASSLNRGFDIQYF. CDR3 in DNA: TGCGCCAGCAGCTTGAACAGGGGGTTTGACATTCAGTACTTC.

This sequence joins TRBV10-1 and TRBJ2-5, with 9 nucleotides matching TRBD2. Germline lookup yields CDR1 WNHNN and CDR2 SYGVQD (reference sequence). This CDR3 contains 16 residues. After removal of 3 bases from V and 2 bases from J, the junction contained 7 bases not matched to a gene. In DNA form, the CDR3 reads TGCGCCAGCAGTGAAGGAGTAGCGGGAGCTCAAGAGACCCAGTACTTC. Amino acid sequence: CASSEGVAGAQETQYF.

The chain recombines TRBV6-6 with TRBJ2-7, with 13 bases aligning to TRBD2. Germline V gene sequence: CDR1 MNHNY, CDR2 SVGAGI (reference sequence). CDR3 size: 15 residues. The ends lost 2 bases at V and 4 bases at J; junction bases unmatched: 2. CDR3 sequence: CASSYRTSGGYEQYF. The CDR3 nucleotides are TGTGCCAGCAGTTACCGGACTAGCGGGGGATACGAGCAGTACTTC.

The chain has TRBV6-6 and TRBJ1-5; D gene unclear. The CDR3 covers 12 residues. Germline CDR1 reads MNHNY; CDR2 reads SVGAGI (reference sequence). Trimming cost V 6 bases and J 5 bases, with 8 bases left between them. CDR3 in DNA: TGTGCCAGCAGCTACACAGATCAGCCCCAGCATTTT. Translating it yields CASSYTDQPQHF.

This clone was counted once. The chain combines TRBV7-2 with TRBJ1-1; D is unclear. The CDR3 totals 14 residues. Germline V CDR1 and CDR2: SGHTA, FQGNSA. The V gene lost 8 bases and the J gene lost 0 bases, with 13 bases spanning the gap. For the CDR3, the DNA is TGTGCCAGCGGCCGCGGGGTCATGAACACTGAAGCTTTCTTT. Translating gives CASGRGVMNTEAFF.

About this clone: The sample contains more than one DNA sequence encoding this CDR3. The chain is built from TRBV28 and TRBJ1-1, with D uncertain. V lost 4 bases and J lost 1, with 7 bases in between. This CDR3 comprises 13 residues. Germline CDR1 MDHEN, CDR2 SYDVKM. The CDR3, as DNA: TGTGCCAGCAGTTCCGGCGGGAACACTGAAGCTTTCTTT. It yields the protein CASSSGGNTEAFF.

The chain has TRBV14 and TRBJ2-2; 8 bases are shared with TRBD1. The CDR3 is 15 residues long. J lost 6 bases, V lost 0 bases, and 3 bases had no gene match. The germline V gene encodes CDR1 SGHDN and CDR2 FVKESK. DNA of the CDR3: TGTGCCAGCAGCCAAGAGACAGGGGTGGCCGGGGAGCTGTTTTTT. This gives the protein CASSQETGVAGELFF.

This clone has more than one count but fewer than ten. J is TRBJ2-5 and V is TRBV9; 8 positions agree with TRBD2. Per germline, CDR1 SGDLS and CDR2 YYNGEE. The V and J ends lost 0 bases and 5 bases, in that order; junction bases with no gene match: 9. The CDR3 runs 16 residues. The CDR3 bases are TGTGCCAGCAGCGTAGGCGGAGCGGGAGTTGGGGAGACCCAGTACTTC. Translated: CASSVGGAGVGETQYF.

The chain recombines TRBV7-2 with TRBJ1-1; 7 nucleotides match TRBD1. There are 14 residues in the CDR3. From germline, CDR1 is SGHTA and CDR2 FQGNSA. Germline trimming cut 5 bases from V and 5 bases from J; bases unmatched to any gene: 8. CDR3 amino acids: CASSIRQGRTEAFF. The CDR3 DNA is TGTGCCAGCAGCATTCGACAGGGTCGGACTGAAGCTTTCTTT. Filled out from reference TRBV7-2 and TRBJ1-1, the complete variable domain reads GAGVSQSPSNKVTEKGKDVELRCDPISGHTALYWYRQSLGQGLEFLIYFQGNSAPDKSGLPSDRFSAERTGGSVSTLTIQRTQQEDSAVYLCASSIRQGRTEAFFGQGTRLTVV.

V usage is TRBV25-1 and J usage is TRBJ1-5, with D unresolved. This CDR3 has 14 residues. Trimming removed 3 bases from V and 1 base from J, with 7 bases in between. CDR1 and CDR2 (germline): MGHDK, SYGVNS. The CDR3 loop reads CASSDNWSNQPQHF. CDR3 nucleotides: TGTGCCAGCAGTGACAACTGGAGCAATCAGCCCCAGCATTTT.

The V call is TRBV18, the J call TRBJ2-3, with D unresolved. With 5 bases removed from V and 0 bases from J, the gap between germline ends came to 9 bases. From germline, CDR1 is KGHSH and CDR2 LQKENI. The CDR3 has 14 amino acids. In DNA, the CDR3 is TGTGCCAGCTCATCCCCGGTGAGCACAGATACGCAGTATTTT. Translating gives CASSSPVSTDTQYF.

This chain links TRBV5-1 with TRBJ2-1; 15 nucleotides line up with TRBD2. The germline V gene has CDR1 SGHRS and CDR2 YFSETQ. Germline trimming cut 5 bases from V and 9 bases from J; bases unmatched to any gene: 6. The length of the CDR3 is 15 residues. CDR3 DNA: TGCGCCAGCAGGGCTGGACTAGCGGGAGGGAGTGAGCAGTTCTTC. It encodes CASRAGLAGGSEQFF. Variable domain in full (rest from reference TRBV5-1 and TRBJ2-1): KAGVTQTPRYLIKTRGQQVTLSCSPISGHRSVSWYQQTPGQGLQFLFEYFSETQRNKGNFPGRFSGRQFSNSRSEMNVSTLELGDSALYLCASRAGLAGGSEQFFGPGTRLTVL.

J is TRBJ1-6 and V is TRBV18, with 7 positions matching TRBD1. Germline CDR1 reads KGHSH; CDR2 reads LQKENI. The V segment lost 3 bases and the J segment 7 bases; nucleotides outside the gene matches: 9. This CDR3 region has 16 residues. DNA for the CDR3: TGTGCCAGCTCACCCGGCCTAGGGACAGCGAATTCACCCCTCCACTTT. It is translated as CASSPGLGTANSPLHF.

The genes are TRBV7-2 and TRBJ2-1, with no clear D. The ends were cut back, 0 bases at V and 1 base at J, with 7 bases in the middle. CDR1 and CDR2 (germline): SGHTA, FQGNSA. This CDR3 spans 15 amino acids. CDR3 nucleotides: TGTGCCAGCAGCTTAGCGACGGGTTCCTACAATGAGCAGTTCTTC. Translation: CASSLATGSYNEQFF.

This clone was counted only a few times. The rearrangement uses TRBV28 and TRBJ1-2; 8 bases map to TRBD1. V gave up 4 bases and J gave up 2 bases; unmatched junction bases: 15. Germline values: CDR1 MDHEN, CDR2 SYDVKM. This CDR3 region has 18 residues. CDR3 in amino acids: CASSSDRDPPSVNYGYTF. CDR3 in DNA: TGTGCCAGCAGTTCGGACAGGGATCCTCCGTCGGTGAACTATGGCTACACCTTC.

This clone was found a few times. The rearrangement joins TRBV6-5 to TRBJ2-3; TRBD1 might be the D (6 bases). Trimming took off 5 bases at V and 7 bases at J, with 16 bases between the two ends. The germline gives CDR1 MNHEY, CDR2 SVGAGI. The CDR3 runs to 14 residues. The CDR3 is CASSPDWTVNTQYF. The CDR3 DNA follows: TGTGCCAGCAGTCCCGACTGGACAGTTAATACGCAGTATTTT.

This clone was found once. The chain carries TRBV4-3 and TRBJ1-6; TRBD1 matches 7 bases. V trimming: 2 bases; J trimming: 10 bases; junction bases outside the gene matches: 8. CDR3 length: 15 amino acids. In germline, CDR1 is LGHNA, CDR2 YSLEER. The CDR3: CASSQSGQAQSPLHF. In DNA form, the CDR3 reads TGCGCCAGCAGCCAATCAGGACAGGCACAATCACCCCTCCACTTT.

This chain's CDR3 is CASSPLDKPSYGYTF. Here the CDR3 DNA reads TGTGCCAGCAGCCCCTTGGACAAACCCAGCTATGGCTACACCTTC. J is TRBJ1-2 and V is TRBV7-9, with D maybe TRBD1 (5 bases). Deletions cut 5 bases from V and 4 bases from J, with 17 bases between. CDR1 is SEHNR and CDR2 is FQNEAQ in the germline V gene (reference sequence). The CDR3 has 15 residues.

This clone is a singleton in its sample. The V and J genes are TRBV28 and TRBJ2-1; 7 nucleotides agree with TRBD2. The CDR3 contains 15 residues. Germline V CDR1 and CDR2: MDHEN, SYDVKM. With V trimmed by 3 bases and J by 7 bases, 9 bases remained unmatched. The CDR3: CASSFTSDWGNEQFF. The CDR3 nucleotides read TGTGCCAGCAGTTTCACTAGCGACTGGGGGAATGAGCAGTTCTTC. Based on the CDR3 plus reference TRBV28 and TRBJ2-1, the full variable domain is DVKVTQSSRYLVKRTGEKVFLECVQDMDHENMFWYRQDPGLGLRLIYFSYDVKMKEKGDIPEGYSVSREKKERFSLILESASTNQTSMYLCASSFTSDWGNEQFFGPGTRLTVL.

The chain combines TRBV5-1 with TRBJ1-4; 8 positions match TRBD1. The V gene end was trimmed by 0 bases and the J gene end by 0 bases; junction bases not matched to a gene: 1. The CDR3 runs 16 residues. The germline V gene encodes CDR1 SGHRS and CDR2 YFSETQ. The CDR3 nucleotides are TGCGCCAGCAGCTTGGGGGGACAGGCAACTAATGAAAAACTGTTTTTT. Protein sequence: CASSLGGQATNEKLFF.

This clone came up once. The chain is built from TRBV5-4 and TRBJ1-2, with TRBD1 as a possible D gene (6 bases). Germline CDR1 reads SGHNT; CDR2 reads YYREEE (reference sequence). The CDR3 has 14 residues. The V gene lost 5 bases and the J gene lost 8 bases, with 19 bases spanning the gap. The CDR3 loop is CASSFKPRGGGYTF. DNA for the CDR3: TGTGCCAGCAGTTTTAAGCCCAGGGGAGGGGGCTACACCTTC.

The CDR3 region is CASSFRLARGTGELFF. The CDR3 bases are TGTGCCAGCAGTTTCAGACTAGCTCGGGGCACCGGGGAGCTGTTTTTT. J is TRBJ2-2 and V is TRBV3-1 (or the pseudogene TRBV3-2), with 7 positions matching TRBD2. Trimming at V came to 6 bases and at J to 4 bases, leaving 11 bases not matched to a gene. Germline assignment: CDR1 LGHDT and CDR2 YNNKEL (reference sequence). The CDR3 is 16 amino acids.

The J gene is TRBJ2-2, the V gene TRBV3-1 (or the pseudogene TRBV3-2), with TRBD1 identical over 9 bases. Germline-derived CDR1 and CDR2 are LGHDT and YNNKEL (reference sequence). J gave up 6 bases and V 0 bases, and 2 bases lay outside the gene matches. There are 15 residues in the CDR3. CDR3 nucleotides: TGTGCCAGCAGCCAAGACTGGACAGGGGCCGGGGAGCTGTTTTTT. Protein: CASSQDWTGAGELFF.

This clone came up once. The chain has TRBV3-1 (or the pseudogene TRBV3-2) and TRBJ2-7; 10 positions match TRBD1. Germline values: CDR1 LGHDT, CDR2 YNNKEL (reference sequence). The junction had 4 bases not matched to a gene; V was cut back by 1 base and J by 4 bases. The CDR3 has 15 residues. The CDR3 region has the DNA TGTGCCAGCAGCCAAGTGGGGACAGGGGCGTACGAGCAGTACTTC. Its protein is CASSQVGTGAYEQYF.

The V and J genes are TRBV7-2 and TRBJ2-7; D is undetermined. Trimming pared 1 base from V and 4 bases from J, leaving 17 bases between. This CDR3 comprises 16 residues. Per germline, CDR1 SGHTA and CDR2 FQGNSA. The CDR3 DNA reads as TGTGCCAGCAGCTTAGGTTTCCTACCCGGCGGATACGAGCAGTACTTC. Protein product: CASSLGFLPGGYEQYF.

The chain combines TRBV21-1 with TRBJ1-4; the table's TRBD1 call for D was not verified on the DNA. TRBV21-1 counts as a pseudogene. The CDR3 runs to 14 residues. The CDR3 sequence is CASSKAQENEKLFF. The CDR3 DNA is TGTGCCAGCAGCAAAGCACAGGAAAATGAAAAACTGTTTTTT.

The gene calls are TRBV5-1 and TRBJ1-1; D possibly corresponds to TRBD1 (5 bases). V was pared by 5 bases and J by 0 bases, with 11 bases between. Germline V lookup: CDR1 SGHRS, CDR2 YFSETQ. CDR3 length: 14 residues. CDR3 loop: CASRSGWLNTEAFF. CDR3 coding DNA: TGCGCCAGCAGATCAGGGTGGTTGAACACTGAAGCTTTCTTT.

CDR3 amino acids: CASSASRDRRAHEQFF. CDR3 bases: TGTGCCAGCAGCGCTAGCCGGGACAGAAGGGCCCATGAGCAGTTCTTC. The chain links TRBV7-2 to TRBJ2-1; 7 positions agree with TRBD1. J was trimmed by 8 bases and V by 5 bases; bases with no gene match: 15. Germline CDR1 SGHTA, CDR2 FQGNSA. The CDR3 spans 16 residues.

This clone was recorded a few times. The V and J genes are TRBV9 and TRBJ2-3; a possible D gene is TRBD1 (5 bases). Looked up from germline, CDR1 is SGDLS and CDR2 is YYNGEE. Trimming pared 0 bases from V and 6 bases from J, leaving 17 bases between. The CDR3 runs 16 residues. CDR3 nucleotide sequence: TGTGCCAGCAGCGTAGGGGTCAGGGTCCGTCCTGATACGCAGTATTTT. It translates to CASSVGVRVRPDTQYF.